This T cell receptor (beta chain) was recorded in a study of T cell responses to AZD1222 COVID-19 vaccine. Study at large: Second doses at about 4 or about 12 weeks were pooled.

V trimming: 8 bases; J trimming: 2 bases; junction bases outside the gene matches: 10. Looked up from germline, CDR1 is MGHDK and CDR2 is SYGVNS. The CDR3 runs to 16 residues. This clone has a single count. The target antigen is unknown. Profiled with immunoSEQ multiplex PCR; TCRdb holds only in-frame clones, not every one. The sample yields over 100,000 clones, about nine tenths seen once. Whole-study results and caveats: A mostly white British donor set with more females was recruited, and clonal diversity was possibly underestimated. Spike-specific TCR breadth and depth rose after two AZD1222 doses. Every sample of the repertoires postdated the peak T cell response.

The sequences come from peripheral blood, collected on day 0 of AZD1222 vaccination. This sequence joins TRBV25-1 and TRBJ1-4; 8 nucleotides align to TRBD1. The clonotype comes from an adult in good health. In nucleotides, the CDR3 is TGTGCCAGCGGGGGACAGGACCTTGCCACTAATGAAAAACTGTTTTTT. Its translation: CASGGQDLATNEKLFF. The variable domain in full, completed from reference TRBV25-1 and TRBJ1-4, reads EADIYQTPRYLVIGTGKKITLECSQTMGHDKMYWYQQDPGMELHLIHYSYGVNSTEKGDLSSESTVSRIRTEHFPLTLESARPSHTSQYLCASGGQDLATNEKLFFGSGTQLSVL.